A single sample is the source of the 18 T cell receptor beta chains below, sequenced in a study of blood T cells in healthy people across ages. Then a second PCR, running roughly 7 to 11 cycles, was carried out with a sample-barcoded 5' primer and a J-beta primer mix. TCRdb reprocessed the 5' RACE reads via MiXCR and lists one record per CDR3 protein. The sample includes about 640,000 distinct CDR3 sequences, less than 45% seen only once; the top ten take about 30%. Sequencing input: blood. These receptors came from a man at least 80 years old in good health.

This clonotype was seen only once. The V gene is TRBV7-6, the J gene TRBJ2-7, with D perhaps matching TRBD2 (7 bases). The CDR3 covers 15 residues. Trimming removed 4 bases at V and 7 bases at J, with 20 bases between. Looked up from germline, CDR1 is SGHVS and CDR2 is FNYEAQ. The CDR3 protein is CASSSPGGGYNEQYF. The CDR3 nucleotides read TGTGCCAGCAGCTCCCCGGGGGGCGGTTACAATGAGCAGTACTTC.

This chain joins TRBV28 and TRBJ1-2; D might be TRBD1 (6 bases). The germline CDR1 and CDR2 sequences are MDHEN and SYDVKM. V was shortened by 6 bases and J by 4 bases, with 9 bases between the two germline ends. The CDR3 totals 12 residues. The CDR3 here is CASRGGVYGYTF. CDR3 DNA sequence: TGTGCCAGCAGGGGGGGCGTCTATGGCTACACCTTC.

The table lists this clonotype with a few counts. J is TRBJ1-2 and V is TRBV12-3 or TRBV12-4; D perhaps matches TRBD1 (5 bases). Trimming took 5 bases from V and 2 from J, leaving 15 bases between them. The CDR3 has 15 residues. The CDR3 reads CASSRDPLRNYGYTF. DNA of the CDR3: TGTGCCAGCAGTCGGGACCCCCTGAGAAACTATGGCTACACCTTC.

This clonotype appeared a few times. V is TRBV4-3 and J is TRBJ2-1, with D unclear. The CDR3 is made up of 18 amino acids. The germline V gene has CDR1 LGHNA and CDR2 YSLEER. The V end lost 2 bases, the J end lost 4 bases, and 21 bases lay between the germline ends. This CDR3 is CASSQNYPISPNYNEQFF. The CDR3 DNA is TGCGCCAGCAGCCAAAACTACCCCATTAGCCCCAATTACAATGAGCAGTTCTTC.

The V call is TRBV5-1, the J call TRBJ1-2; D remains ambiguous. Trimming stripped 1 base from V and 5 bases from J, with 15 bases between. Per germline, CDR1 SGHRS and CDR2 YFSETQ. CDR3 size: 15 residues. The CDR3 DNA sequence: TGCGCCAGCAGCTTGACCGCAAGCAATGTATATGGCTACACCTTC. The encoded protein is CASSLTASNVYGYTF.

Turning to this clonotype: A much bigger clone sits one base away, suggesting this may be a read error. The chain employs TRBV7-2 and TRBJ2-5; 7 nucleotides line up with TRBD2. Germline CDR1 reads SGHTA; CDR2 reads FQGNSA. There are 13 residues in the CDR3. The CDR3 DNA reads TGTGCCAGCAACTTAGTTCGGGGAGGGGAGCAGTACTTC. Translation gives CASNLVRGGEQYF.

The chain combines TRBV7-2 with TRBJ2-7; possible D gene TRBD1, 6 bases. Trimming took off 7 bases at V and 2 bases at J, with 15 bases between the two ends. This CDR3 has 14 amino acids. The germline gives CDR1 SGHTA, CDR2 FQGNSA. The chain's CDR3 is CASTLGAGTYEQYF. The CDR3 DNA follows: TGTGCCAGCACCCTGGGGGCAGGGACCTACGAGCAGTACTTC.

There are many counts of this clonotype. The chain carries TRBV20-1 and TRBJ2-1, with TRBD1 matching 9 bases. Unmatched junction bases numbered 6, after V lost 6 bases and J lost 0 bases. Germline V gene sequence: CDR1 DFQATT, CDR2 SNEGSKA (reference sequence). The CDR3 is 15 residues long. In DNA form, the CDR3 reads TGCAGTGCCGGGGACAGGGAAAGCTCCTACAATGAGCAGTTCTTC. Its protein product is CSAGDRESSYNEQFF.

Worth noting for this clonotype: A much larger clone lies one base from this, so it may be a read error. The CDR3 loop reads CASSFMTDTQYF. CDR3 nucleotide sequence: TGTGCCAGCAGCTTCATGACAGATACGCAGTATTTT. This chain connects TRBV5-6 to TRBJ2-3; D gene ambiguous. V was clipped by 2 bases and J by 3 bases, with 4 bases between them. The germline V gene has CDR1 SGHDT and CDR2 YYEEEE. This CDR3 has 12 residues.

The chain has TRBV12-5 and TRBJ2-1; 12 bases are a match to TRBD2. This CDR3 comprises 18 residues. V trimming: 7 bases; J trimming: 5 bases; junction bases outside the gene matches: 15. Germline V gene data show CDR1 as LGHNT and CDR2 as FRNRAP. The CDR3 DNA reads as TGTGCTAGTGCCTCCCCGACTAGCGGGAGTGGGCTGGACAATGAGCAGTTCTTC. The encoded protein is CASASPTSGSGLDNEQFF. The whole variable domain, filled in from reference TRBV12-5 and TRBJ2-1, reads DARVTQTPRHKVTEMGQEVTMRCQPILGHNTVFWYRQTMMQGLELLAYFRNRAPLDDSGMPKDRFSAEMPDATLATLKIQPSEPRDSAVYFCASASPTSGSGLDNEQFFGPGTRLTVL.

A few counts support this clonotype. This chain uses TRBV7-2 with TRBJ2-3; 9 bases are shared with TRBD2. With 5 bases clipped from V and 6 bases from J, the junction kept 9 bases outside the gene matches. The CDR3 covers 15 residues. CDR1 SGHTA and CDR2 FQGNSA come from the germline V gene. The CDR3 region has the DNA TGTGCCAGCAGCCCGGGACTAGCCGGTTTGGATACGCAGTATTTT. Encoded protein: CASSPGLAGLDTQYF.

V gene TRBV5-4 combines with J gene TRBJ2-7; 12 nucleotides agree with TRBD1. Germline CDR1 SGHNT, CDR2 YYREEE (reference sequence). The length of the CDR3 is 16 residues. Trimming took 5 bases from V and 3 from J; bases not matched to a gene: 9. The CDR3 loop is CASRPGTGGFIYEQYF. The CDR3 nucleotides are TGTGCCAGCAGACCGGGGACAGGGGGCTTCATCTACGAGCAGTACTTC. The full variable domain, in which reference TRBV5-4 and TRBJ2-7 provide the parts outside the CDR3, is ETGVTQSPTHLIKTRGQQVTLRCSSQSGHNTVSWYQQALGQGPQFIFQYYREEENGRGNFPPRFSGLQFPNYSSELNVNALELDDSALYLCASRPGTGGFIYEQYFGPGTRLTVT.

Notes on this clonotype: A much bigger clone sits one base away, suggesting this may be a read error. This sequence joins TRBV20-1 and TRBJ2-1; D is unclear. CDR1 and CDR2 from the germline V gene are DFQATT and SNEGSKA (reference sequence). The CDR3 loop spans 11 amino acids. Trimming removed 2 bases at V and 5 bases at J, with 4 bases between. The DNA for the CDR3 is TGCAGTGCTAGACAGGACAATGAGCAGTTCTTC. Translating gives CSARQDNEQFF.

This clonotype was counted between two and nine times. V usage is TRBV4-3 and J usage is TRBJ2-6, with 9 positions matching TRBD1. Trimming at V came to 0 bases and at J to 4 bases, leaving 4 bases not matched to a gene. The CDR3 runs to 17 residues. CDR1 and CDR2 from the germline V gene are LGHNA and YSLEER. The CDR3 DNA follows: TGCGCCAGCAGCCAAGAGATACAGGGGGCCGGGGCCAACGTCCTGACTTTC. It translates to CASSQEIQGAGANVLTF.

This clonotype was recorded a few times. The CDR3 bases are TGTGCCAGCAGCACTCCTAGCGGGGGTACCTACGAGCAGTACTTC. Its protein is CASSTPSGGTYEQYF. The chain couples TRBV7-2 to TRBJ2-7; TRBD2 aligns across 10 bases. V was pared by 5 bases and J by 2 bases, with 6 bases of the junction left unmatched. The CDR3 loop spans 15 amino acids. Germline V gene data show CDR1 as SGHTA and CDR2 as FQGNSA. Using reference TRBV7-2 and TRBJ2-7 for the parts outside the CDR3, the full variable domain is GAGVSQSPSNKVTEKGKDVELRCDPISGHTALYWYRQSLGQGLEFLIYFQGNSAPDKSGLPSDRFSAERTGGSVSTLTIQRTQQEDSAVYLCASSTPSGGTYEQYFGPGTRLTVT.

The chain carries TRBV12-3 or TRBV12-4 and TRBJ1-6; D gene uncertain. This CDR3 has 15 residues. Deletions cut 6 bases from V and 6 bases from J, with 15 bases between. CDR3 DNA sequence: TGTGCCAGCAGGCCGACTCAAAATCCTAATTCACCCCTCCACTTT. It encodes CASRPTQNPNSPLHF.

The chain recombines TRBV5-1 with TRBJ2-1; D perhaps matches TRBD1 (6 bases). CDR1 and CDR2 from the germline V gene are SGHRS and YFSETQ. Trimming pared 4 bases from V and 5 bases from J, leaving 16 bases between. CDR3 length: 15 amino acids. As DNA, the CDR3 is TGCGCCAGCAGCAGACTACAGGGCGTTGACAATGAGCAGTTCTTC. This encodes CASSRLQGVDNEQFF.

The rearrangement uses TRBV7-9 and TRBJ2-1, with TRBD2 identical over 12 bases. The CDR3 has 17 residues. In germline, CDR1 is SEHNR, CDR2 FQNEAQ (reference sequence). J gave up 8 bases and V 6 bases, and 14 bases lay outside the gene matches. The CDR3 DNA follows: TGTGCCAGCAGTCCACGACTAGCGGGAGACAACAGGGATGAGCAGTTCTTC. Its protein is CASSPRLAGDNRDEQFF.